Sequencing of this TCR beta chain was carried out in a study of blood T cell repertoires in COVID-19. Study summary: Material from acute and convalescent COVID-19 was sourced from the United States, Italy and Spain. PBMCs, B-cell-depleted T cells, or T cells were the source of the cDNA or gDNA that made up the material.

Authors' data handling: Estimated nucleated cell counts came from reference gene primer amplification. Clones were read by immunoSEQ multiplex PCR, and TCRdb kept only the in-frame ones, dropping some. That table furnishes V, J and clone size, whereas the DNA furnished D and trimming. The sample consists of over 60,000 clones, 60% to 85% of them appearing once. CDR3 length: 12 residues. V was shortened by 5 bases and J by 8 bases, with 12 bases between the two germline ends. The sequenced sample was peripheral blood. This clonotype originated in a human donor in a cohort sampled during active COVID-19. The chain has TRBV12-3 or TRBV12-4 and TRBJ1-2, with D uncertain. The CDR3 loop is CASSHSEGGYTF. The DNA for the CDR3 is TGTGCCAGCAGTCATTCAGAGGGAGGCTACACCTTC.